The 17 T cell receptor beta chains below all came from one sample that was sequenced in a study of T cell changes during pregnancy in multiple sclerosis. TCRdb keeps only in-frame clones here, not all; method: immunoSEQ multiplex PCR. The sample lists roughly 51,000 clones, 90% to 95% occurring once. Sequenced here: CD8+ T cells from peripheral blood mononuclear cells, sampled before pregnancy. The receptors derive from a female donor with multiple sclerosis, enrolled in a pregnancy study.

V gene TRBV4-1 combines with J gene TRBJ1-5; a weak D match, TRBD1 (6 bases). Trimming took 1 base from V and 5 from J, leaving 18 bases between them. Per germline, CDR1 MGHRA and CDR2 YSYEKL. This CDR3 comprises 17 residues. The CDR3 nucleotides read TGCGCCAGCAGCCAAGGGGGAGGGACATCAAGTGATCAGCCCCAGCATTTT. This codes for CASSQGGGTSSDQPQHF.

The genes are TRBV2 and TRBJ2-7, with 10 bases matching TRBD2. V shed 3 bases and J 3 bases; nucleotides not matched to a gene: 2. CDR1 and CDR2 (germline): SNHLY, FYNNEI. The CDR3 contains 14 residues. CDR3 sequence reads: CASSDIAGGYEQYF. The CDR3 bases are TGTGCCAGCAGTGATATAGCGGGAGGCTACGAGCAGTACTTC. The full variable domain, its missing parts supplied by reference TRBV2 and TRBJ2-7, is EPEVTQTPSHQVTQMGQEVILRCVPISNHLYFYWYRQILGQKVEFLVSFYNNEISEKSEIFDDQFSVERPDGSNFTLKIRSTKLEDSAMYFCASSDIAGGYEQYFGPGTRLTVT.

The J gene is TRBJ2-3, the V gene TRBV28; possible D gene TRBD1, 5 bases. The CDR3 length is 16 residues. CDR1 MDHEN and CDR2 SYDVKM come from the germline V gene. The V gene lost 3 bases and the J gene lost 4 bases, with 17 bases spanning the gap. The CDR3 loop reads CASSLAPGQNPDTQYF. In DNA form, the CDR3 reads TGTGCCAGCAGTTTGGCCCCCGGACAAAACCCAGATACGCAGTATTTT.

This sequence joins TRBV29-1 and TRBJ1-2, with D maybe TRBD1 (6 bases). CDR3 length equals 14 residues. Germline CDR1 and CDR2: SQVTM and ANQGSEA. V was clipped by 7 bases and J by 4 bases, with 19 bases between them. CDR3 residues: CSASEGVSSYGYTF. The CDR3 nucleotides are TGCAGCGCCAGTGAGGGGGTATCCTCCTATGGCTACACCTTC.

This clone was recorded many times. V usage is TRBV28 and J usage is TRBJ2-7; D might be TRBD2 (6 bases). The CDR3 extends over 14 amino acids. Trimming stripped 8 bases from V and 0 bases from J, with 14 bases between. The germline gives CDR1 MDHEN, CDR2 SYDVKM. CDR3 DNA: TGTGCCAGCTGTAGAGAGCGGGCCTCCTACGAGCAGTACTTC. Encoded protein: CASCRERASYEQYF.

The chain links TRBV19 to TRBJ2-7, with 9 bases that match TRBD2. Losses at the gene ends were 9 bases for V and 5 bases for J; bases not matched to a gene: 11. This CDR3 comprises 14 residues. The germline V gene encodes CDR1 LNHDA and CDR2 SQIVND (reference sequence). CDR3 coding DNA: TGTGCCAGCTCATTAGCGGGAGATTACAACGAGCAGTACTTC. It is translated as CASSLAGDYNEQYF.

The CDR3: CASSDSEGQGHSGNTIYF. Here the CDR3 DNA reads TGTGCCAGCAGTGACTCTGAGGGACAGGGCCACTCTGGAAACACCATATATTTT. J is TRBJ1-3 and V is TRBV6-4; 9 positions agree with TRBD1. The CDR3 consists of 18 residues. In germline, CDR1 is MRHNA, CDR2 SNTAGT. Trimming cost V 0 bases and J 0 bases; bases outside gene matches: 6.

In nucleotides, the CDR3 is TGTGCCAGCAGTCGTACCGGGGGACTAGCGGATACAGATACGCAGTATTTT. Residues: CASSRTGGLADTDTQYF. The V call is TRBV28, the J call TRBJ2-3; the match to TRBD2 covers 11 bases. The CDR3 sequence is 17 residues long. Germline CDR1 reads MDHEN; CDR2 reads SYDVKM. J was trimmed by 3 bases and V by 5 bases; bases with no gene match: 10.

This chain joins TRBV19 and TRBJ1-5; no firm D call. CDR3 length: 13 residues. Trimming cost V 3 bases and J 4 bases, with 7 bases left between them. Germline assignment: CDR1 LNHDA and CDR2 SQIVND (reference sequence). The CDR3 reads CASSIIGNQPQHF. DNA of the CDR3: TGTGCCAGTAGTATCATCGGGAATCAGCCCCAGCATTTT.

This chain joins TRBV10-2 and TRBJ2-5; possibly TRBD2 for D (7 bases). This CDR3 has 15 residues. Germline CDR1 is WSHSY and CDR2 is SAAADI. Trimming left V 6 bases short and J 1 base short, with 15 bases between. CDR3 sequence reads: CASREGGERQETQYF. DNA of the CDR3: TGCGCCAGCAGGGAGGGGGGGGAACGCCAAGAGACCCAGTACTTC.

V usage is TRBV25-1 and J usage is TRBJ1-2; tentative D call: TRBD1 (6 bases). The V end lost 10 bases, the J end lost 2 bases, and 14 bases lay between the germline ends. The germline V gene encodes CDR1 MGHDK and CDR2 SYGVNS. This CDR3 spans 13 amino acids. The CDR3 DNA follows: TGTGCCACGGGGGGGGGCGCAAACTATGGCTACACCTTC. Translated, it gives CATGGGANYGYTF.

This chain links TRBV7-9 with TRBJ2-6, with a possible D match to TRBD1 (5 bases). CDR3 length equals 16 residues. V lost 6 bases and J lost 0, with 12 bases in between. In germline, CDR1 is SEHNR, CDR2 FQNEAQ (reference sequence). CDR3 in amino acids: CASRDTRFSGANVLTF. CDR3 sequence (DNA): TGTGCCAGCAGGGACACAAGATTCTCTGGGGCCAACGTCCTGACTTTC.

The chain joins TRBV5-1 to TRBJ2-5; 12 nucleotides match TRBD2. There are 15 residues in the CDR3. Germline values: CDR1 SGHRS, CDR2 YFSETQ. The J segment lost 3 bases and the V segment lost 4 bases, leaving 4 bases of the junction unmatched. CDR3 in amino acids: CASSAGLAGKETQYF. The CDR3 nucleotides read TGCGCCAGCAGCGCCGGACTAGCGGGAAAAGAGACCCAGTACTTC.

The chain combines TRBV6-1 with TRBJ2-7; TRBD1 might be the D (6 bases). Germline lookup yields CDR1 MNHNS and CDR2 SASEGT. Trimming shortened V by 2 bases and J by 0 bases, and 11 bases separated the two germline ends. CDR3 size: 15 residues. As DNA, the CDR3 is TGTGCCAGCAGTGAATTGGGGGCCCGCTCCTACGAGCAGTACTTC. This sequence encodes CASSELGARSYEQYF.

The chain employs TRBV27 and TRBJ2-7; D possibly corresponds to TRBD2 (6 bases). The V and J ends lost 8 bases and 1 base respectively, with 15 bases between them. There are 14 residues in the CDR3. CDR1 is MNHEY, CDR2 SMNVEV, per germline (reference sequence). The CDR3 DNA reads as TGTGCCAGCCAACTCCGGGGGTATTCCTACGAGCAGTACTTC. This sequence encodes CASQLRGYSYEQYF.

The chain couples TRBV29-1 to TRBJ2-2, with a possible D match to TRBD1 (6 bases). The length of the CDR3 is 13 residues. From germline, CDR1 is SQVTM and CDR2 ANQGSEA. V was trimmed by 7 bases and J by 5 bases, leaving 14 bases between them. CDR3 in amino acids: CSAYTGFTGELFF. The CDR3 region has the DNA TGCAGCGCCTATACAGGGTTTACCGGGGAGCTGTTTTTT.

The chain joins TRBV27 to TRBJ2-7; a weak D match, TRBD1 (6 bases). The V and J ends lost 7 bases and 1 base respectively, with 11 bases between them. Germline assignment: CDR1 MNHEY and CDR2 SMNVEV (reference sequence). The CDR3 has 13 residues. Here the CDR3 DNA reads TGTGCCAGCAAACAGGGAATTTCCTACGAGCAGTACTTC. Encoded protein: CASKQGISYEQYF.